This TCR beta chain was profiled in a study of cytotoxic CD8 clonotypes in ibrutinib-treated CLL. Sequenced by immunoSEQ multiplex PCR; TCRdb stores in-frame clones only, minus some. This sample has under 200,000 clones, with about 80% found just once. Frozen PBMC stocks contributed around 2 micrograms of genomic DNA to the TCR beta libraries. The CDR3 runs to 15 residues. Germline assignment: CDR1 SGHTA and CDR2 FQGNSA. V was pared by 5 bases and J by 9 bases, with 17 bases between. This rearrangement joins TRBV7-2 to TRBJ1-6; a weak D match, TRBD1 (5 bases). Sequencing used PBMCs, obtained after 12 months of ibrutinib treatment. The sequence was collected from a human donor with chronic lymphocytic leukemia. Written as DNA, the CDR3 is TGTGCCAGCAGCGCCGGGGGGATGAGTGGTTCACCCCTCCACTTT. Translated, it gives CASSAGGMSGSPLHF.